One sample yielded the 18 T cell receptor beta chains listed below, sequenced in a study of cytomegalovirus exposure and HLA in healthy donors. A multiplex PCR was run with 60 Vbeta primers and 13 Jbeta primers. Clones were read by immunoSEQ multiplex PCR, and TCRdb kept only the in-frame ones, dropping some. The sample records around 200,000 clones, approximately 59% being singletons. Sequencing input: PBMCs. The receptor set was obtained from a man between 40 and 49 years old in good health and CMV-seronegative.

The V call is TRBV18, the J call TRBJ2-7; weak D call: TRBD1 (6 bases). V gave up 3 bases and J gave up 5 bases, with 14 bases separating them. The CDR3 loop spans 14 amino acids. Germline assignment: CDR1 KGHSH and CDR2 LQKENI. The CDR3 sequence is CASSPSTGTHEQYF. CDR3 DNA: TGTGCCAGCTCACCGTCAACAGGGACCCACGAGCAGTACTTC.

This clone was seen a few times. The chain joins TRBV5-1 to TRBJ1-1; TRBD1 matches 7 bases. Trimming removed 6 bases from V and 4 bases from J; junction bases left unmatched: 9. Germline CDR1 reads SGHRS; CDR2 reads YFSETQ. CDR3 size: 14 residues. The CDR3, as DNA: TGCGCCAGCACACTCCCGGGACAGAGCACTGAAGCTTTCTTT. Translation gives CASTLPGQSTEAFF. The entire variable domain, with the rest obtained from reference TRBV5-1 and TRBJ1-1, is as follows: KAGVTQTPRYLIKTRGQQVTLSCSPISGHRSVSWYQQTPGQGLQFLFEYFSETQRNKGNFPGRFSGRQFSNSRSEMNVSTLELGDSALYLCASTLPGQSTEAFFGQGTRLTVV.

The genes are TRBV19 and TRBJ2-7; TRBD2 agrees at 13 bases. The V gene's germline CDR1 is LNHDA and CDR2 SQIVND (reference sequence). The length of the CDR3 is 13 residues. J lost 4 bases, V lost 10 bases, and 4 bases had no gene match. The CDR3 protein is CATSTSGGYEQYF. The CDR3 nucleotides are TGTGCCACTTCGACTAGCGGGGGGTACGAGCAGTACTTC.

The chain joins TRBV29-1 to TRBJ1-1; tentatively, D is TRBD1 (6 bases). CDR1 and CDR2 (germline): SQVTM, ANQGSEA. CDR3 length: 15 amino acids. Deletions cut 4 bases from V and 4 bases from J, with 19 bases between. The DNA for the CDR3 is TGCAGCGTTGTGGTTTTCCAGGGGAGAGGCACTGAAGCTTTCTTT. It specifies CSVVVFQGRGTEAFF. The whole variable domain, remainder taken from reference TRBV29-1 and TRBJ1-1, is SAVISQKPSRDICQRGTSLTIQCQVDSQVTMMFWYRQQPGQSLTLIATANQGSEATYESGFVIDKFPISRPNLTFSTLTVSNMSPEDSSIYLCSVVVFQGRGTEAFFGQGTRLTVV.

Comment on this clone: This CDR3 is also generated by other DNA sequences in the sample. The gene calls are TRBV7-2 and TRBJ2-5, with 9 bases identical to TRBD2. The germline CDR1 and CDR2 sequences are SGHTA and FQGNSA. The ends lost 1 base at V and 8 bases at J; junction bases unmatched: 8. CDR3 length: 15 residues. The CDR3 DNA is TGTGCCAGCAGCTTAGTCCTGGGCGGGAGGGAAACCCAGTACTTC. Translated: CASSLVLGGRETQYF.

J is TRBJ2-1 and V is TRBV5-1, with D maybe TRBD1 (5 bases). Trimming cost V 0 bases and J 6 bases, with 10 bases left between them. The CDR3 is made up of 14 amino acids. Germline V gene sequence: CDR1 SGHRS, CDR2 YFSETQ. CDR3 sequence (DNA): TGCGCCAGCAGCTTGGATGACAGAGCCAATGAGCAGTTCTTC. Protein sequence: CASSLDDRANEQFF.

In nucleotides, the CDR3 is TGTGCCTGGAGTGATCCCCGGGGGGCTGAGCAGTTCTTC. It specifies CAWSDPRGAEQFF. The chain joins TRBV30 to TRBJ2-1, with D possibly TRBD2 on 7 matching bases. In germline, CDR1 is GTSNPN, CDR2 SVGIG (reference sequence). V was trimmed by 1 base and J by 9 bases, leaving 13 bases between them. The CDR3 loop spans 13 amino acids.

This sequence joins TRBV18 and TRBJ2-5; 10 bases align to TRBD1. Germline V lookup: CDR1 KGHSH, CDR2 LQKENI. This CDR3 contains 15 residues. J lost 7 bases, V lost 6 bases, and 11 bases had no gene match. The CDR3 spells CASSTEGTGEVTQYF. Here the CDR3 DNA reads TGTGCCAGCTCGACCGAGGGGACAGGGGAGGTGACCCAGTACTTC.

The chain couples TRBV28 to TRBJ1-6; TRBD1 matches at 9 bases. With 2 bases clipped from V and 2 bases from J, the junction kept 4 bases outside the gene matches. Germline-derived CDR1 and CDR2 are MDHEN and SYDVKM. The CDR3 contains 17 residues. CDR3 nucleotide sequence: TGTGCCAGCAGTTTAGGGACAGGGACAACCTATAATTCACCCCTCCACTTT. This sequence encodes CASSLGTGTTYNSPLHF.

The chain joins TRBV29-1 to TRBJ1-1; perhaps TRBD1 as D (6 bases). The CDR3 is 13 residues long. V was clipped by 7 bases and J by 5 bases, with 17 bases between them. CDR1 and CDR2 (germline): SQVTM, ANQGSEA. This CDR3 reads CSALTGGQTEAFF. The CDR3 coding sequence is TGCAGCGCTCTGACAGGTGGGCAGACTGAAGCTTTCTTT.

A few counts support this clone. V usage is TRBV4-1 and J usage is TRBJ1-1; D possibly corresponds to TRBD1 (6 bases). The CDR3 consists of 15 residues. Germline values: CDR1 MGHRA, CDR2 YSYEKL. Between the trimmed V and J ends, which lost 2 bases and 8 bases, there was a span of 18 bases. The CDR3 loop reads CASSQTVTGIIEAFF. CDR3 nucleotides: TGCGCCAGCAGCCAAACAGTTACAGGGATCATCGAAGCTTTCTTT.

V gene TRBV15 combines with J gene TRBJ2-2; 9 nucleotides align to TRBD2. The germline CDR1 and CDR2 sequences are LNHNV and YYDKDF (reference sequence). The CDR3 length is 16 residues. V lost 1 base, J lost 7 bases, and 7 bases stayed unmatched. The CDR3 DNA reads as TGTGCCACCAGCAGAGTTGCGGGGGGGCAAGGCGGGGAGCTGTTTTTT. This encodes CATSRVAGGQGGELFF.

This clone was counted many times. At one end, the junction sequence differs from germline, possibly due to a read error. CDR3 sequence reads: CASSEKTSEKLFF. DNA for the CDR3: TGTGCCAGCAGCGAAAAAACTAGTGAAAAACTGTTTTTT. This chain joins TRBV5-4 and TRBJ1-4; no reliable D call. The CDR3 is 13 residues long. CDR1 and CDR2 (germline): SGHNT, YYREEE (reference sequence).

This chain joins TRBV30 and TRBJ2-7; weak D call: TRBD2 (5 bases). Trimming shortened V by 4 bases and J by 1 base, and 17 bases separated the two germline ends. Germline loops: CDR1 GTSNPN, CDR2 SVGIG (reference sequence). The CDR3 extends over 15 amino acids. As DNA, the CDR3 is TGTGCCTGGACCCCTTTCTCGAGAGGGTCCTACGAGCAGTACTTC. Translating gives CAWTPFSRGSYEQYF.

The chain has TRBV7-9 and TRBJ1-1, with D perhaps TRBD1 (5 bases). V was clipped by 5 bases and J by 4 bases, with 14 bases between them. The CDR3 runs 14 residues. Germline values: CDR1 SEHNR, CDR2 FQNEAQ (reference sequence). CDR3 residues: CASSLDRGSTEAFF. The CDR3 DNA follows: TGTGCCAGCAGCCTAGATCGGGGGAGCACTGAAGCTTTCTTT.

The J gene is TRBJ1-1, the V gene TRBV28, with 7 bases that match TRBD1. The CDR3 loop spans 14 amino acids. Per the germline V gene, CDR1 is MDHEN and CDR2 is SYDVKM. Trimming at V came to 5 bases and at J to 1 base, leaving 4 bases not matched to a gene. In DNA, the CDR3 is TGTGCCAGCAGTCCAGGGGGTACGAACACTGAAGCTTTCTTT. Its protein is CASSPGGTNTEAFF.

The chain couples TRBV11-2 to TRBJ2-6; 11 bases map to TRBD2. The CDR3 has 18 amino acids. J lost 2 bases, V lost 5 bases, and 8 bases had no gene match. Germline V lookup: CDR1 SGHAT, CDR2 FQNNGV. CDR3 loop: CASSPNSGGAAGANVLTF. CDR3 sequence (DNA): TGTGCCAGCAGCCCTAATAGCGGGGGGGCGGCTGGGGCCAACGTCCTGACTTTC. The full variable domain, rest sourced from reference TRBV11-2 and TRBJ2-6, is EAGVAQSPRYKIIEKRQSVAFWCNPISGHATLYWYQQILGQGPKLLIQFQNNGVVDDSQLPKDRFSAERLKGVDSTLKIQPAKLEDSAVYLCASSPNSGGAAGANVLTFGAGSRLTVL.

The chain recombines TRBV30 with TRBJ2-5; 7 bases are a match to TRBD2. The CDR3 contains 15 residues. CDR1 and CDR2 from the germline V gene are GTSNPN and SVGIG (reference sequence). V gave up 1 base and J gave up 5 bases; unmatched junction bases: 10. CDR3 DNA: TGTGCCTGGAGTGGACCGGGAGGAACCGGGGAGACCCAGTACTTC. It translates to CAWSGPGGTGETQYF.